The rows below give T cell receptor beta chains drawn from one sample of a study of blood T cell repertoires in COVID-19. Clones were read by immunoSEQ multiplex PCR, and TCRdb kept only the in-frame ones, dropping some. This table holds roughly 140,000 clones, approximately 73% found once. Sequencing was done on a sample of peripheral blood. Every receptor here comes from an elderly woman with acute or convalescent COVID-19. CDR3s include the opening cysteine and the closing phenylalanine or tryptophan. The D gene is left open where the match is weak. Not every row has a clone size; where given, it reads once, few, many or a size class.

v_call	d_call	clone_size	j_call	cdr3_length	cdr3_nt	cdr3_aa
TRBV5-1	.	few	TRBJ2-2	14	TGCGCCAGCAGCTTGGGGGCAGACACCGGGGAGCTGTTTTTT	CASSLGADTGELFF
TRBV27	TRBD2	.	TRBJ2-7	16	TGTGCCAGCTCACGCGGTTCGGGGGGGGGTACGAGGGAGCAGTACTTC	CASSRGSGGGTREQYF
TRBV11-2	.	.	TRBJ2-2	16	TGTGCCAGCAGCTTAGTGACAGCCCCTGGGACCGGGGAGCTGTTTTTT	CASSLVTAPGTGELFF
TRBV7-6	.	.	TRBJ2-2	15	TGTGCCAGCAGCTTAGCGAATCGGGTCACCGGGGAGCTGTTTTTT	CASSLANRVTGELFF
TRBV4-2	.	many	TRBJ1-1	14	TGTGCCAGCAGCCTAGAAGCCCTGGACACTGAAGCTTTCTTT	CASSLEALDTEAFF
TRBV6-5	.	.	TRBJ2-2	16	TGTGCCAGCAGTTCTGGATCGGGTAGCCACTCCGGGGAGCTGTTTTTT	CASSSGSGSHSGELFF
TRBV2	TRBD1	few	TRBJ1-4	15	TGTGCCAGCACCAGAGTTGGGGACAGAGGCGAAAAACTGTTTTTT	CASTRVGDRGEKLFF
TRBV27	.	.	TRBJ2-5	14	TGTGCCAGCAGTCCAAACAGGGCCCGAGAGACCCAGTACTTC	CASSPNRARETQYF
TRBV5-1	TRBD2	.	TRBJ2-3	18	TGCGCCAGCAGCTTGGAAGGGACTAGCGGGAGCGGGACAGATACGCAGTATTTT	CASSLEGTSGSGTDTQYF
TRBV2	.	.	TRBJ2-2	18	TGTGCCAGCAGTGAACGGATCCCGAGCAGCGCGAACACCGGGGAGCTGTTTTTT	CASSERIPSSANTGELFF
TRBV7-3	.	.	TRBJ1-6	15	TGTGCCAGCAGCTTAATGGCCCTTAGCAATTCACCCCTCCACTTT	CASSLMALSNSPLHF
TRBV7-2	.	.	TRBJ2-7	14	TGTGCCAGCAGCGACCGTAAGGGCTCGGGGGAGCAGTACTTC	CASSDRKGSGEQYF
TRBV6-2/TRBV6-3	TRBD2	.	TRBJ2-1	15	TGTGCCAGCAGTTATACGGCTAGCGGGGGTTTTGAGCAGTTCTTC	CASSYTASGGFEQFF
TRBV25-1	TRBD1	few	TRBJ1-2	14	TGTGCCAGCAGCGACCCGGGACAGCGCTATGGCTACACCTTC	CASSDPGQRYGYTF
TRBV19	TRBD1	once	TRBJ1-2	15	TGTGCCAGTAGTTTAGGACAGGGGGACCCATTGGGCTACACCTTC	CASSLGQGDPLGYTF
TRBV11-2	.	.	TRBJ1-5	15	TGTGCCAGCAGCTCGGGACAAACCCAGGGGCAGCCCCAGCATTTT	CASSSGQTQGQPQHF
TRBV12-3/TRBV12-4	.	.	TRBJ2-7	13	TGTGCCAGCAGTTTTACAAACCCCTACGAGCAGTACTTC	CASSFTNPYEQYF
TRBV5-5	TRBD1	.	TRBJ2-3	18	TGTGCCAGCAGTAAAGAGACAGGGTTTGGTTCAAGCACAGATACGCAGTATTTT	CASSKETGFGSSTDTQYF
TRBV30	.	.	TRBJ2-3	12	TGTGCCGCTCACAGGGTTGGAGATACGCAGTATTTT	CAAHRVGDTQYF
TRBV19	TRBD1	.	TRBJ1-3	15	TGTGCCAGTAGCACACGGCCAGGGGGTGGAAACACCATATATTTT	CASSTRPGGGNTIYF
TRBV6-5	.	once	TRBJ2-2	15	TGTGCCAGCAGTTTCCAGCTCGGAGGTTACGGGGAGCTGTTTTTT	CASSFQLGGYGELFF
TRBV5-1	TRBD1	.	TRBJ2-3	15	TGCGCCAGCAGCTTGGGGGGACAGGTGGTAGATACGCAGTATTTT	CASSLGGQVVDTQYF
TRBV29-1	.	few	TRBJ1-2	13	TGCAGCGTTGACGTAATAGAGGGCTATGGCTACACCTTC	CSVDVIEGYGYTF
TRBV7-9	TRBD1	.	TRBJ1-4	17	TGTGCCAGCAGCCTACAACAGGGGGCACTAACTAATGAAAAACTGTTTTTT	CASSLQQGALTNEKLFF
TRBV6-5	TRBD1	.	TRBJ1-2	12	TGTGCCAGCGATAAAGACAGGGGCGGCTACACCTTC	CASDKDRGGYTF
TRBV6-6	.	.	TRBJ2-7	13	TGTGCCAGCAGTTTATCGGGGGACTACGAGCAGTACTTC	CASSLSGDYEQYF
TRBV30	.	.	TRBJ1-3	19	TGTGCCTGGAGCACCTCCCCAGGGTATAGGGGAACAACGGGAAACACCATATATTTT	CAWSTSPGYRGTTGNTIYF
TRBV29-1	TRBD1	.	TRBJ2-7	12	TGCAGCGTTGGGGACAGGCTTTCCGAGCAGTACTTC	CSVGDRLSEQYF
TRBV5-6	TRBD2	few	TRBJ2-7	16	TGTGCCAGCAGCCTATTAGGACTAGCGGGTTCCTACGAGCAGTACTTC	CASSLLGLAGSYEQYF
TRBV6-5	.	.	TRBJ2-2	14	TGTGCCACCCGCCTGACAAGGAACACCGGGGAGCTGTTTTTT	CATRLTRNTGELFF
TRBV2	.	.	TRBJ1-2	14	TGTGCCAGCAGTCCGCTCACCCAAGGGGGTGGCTACACCTTC	CASSPLTQGGGYTF
TRBV5-1	TRBD1	.	TRBJ2-2	14	TGCGCCAGCAGCGAGGGACAGGACACCGGGGAGCTGTTTTTT	CASSEGQDTGELFF
TRBV11-2	.	.	TRBJ1-1	13	TGTGCCAGCAGCCCCACTTGGAACACTGAAGCTTTCTTT	CASSPTWNTEAFF
TRBV7-9	.	.	TRBJ1-1	13	TGTGCCAGCAGCCCTTCAGGGGACCCTGAAGCTTTCTTT	CASSPSGDPEAFF
TRBV7-8	.	once	TRBJ2-6	14	TGTGCCAGCAGCTCTGTTTCTGGGGCCAACGTCCTGACTTTC	CASSSVSGANVLTF
TRBV3-1/TRBV3-2	.	.	TRBJ1-1	13	TGTGCCAGCAGCCAGTACAGGAACACTGAAGCTTTCTTT	CASSQYRNTEAFF
TRBV19	.	.	TRBJ2-5	13	TGTGCCAGTAGTCAACAGGGCGGAGAGACCCAGTACTTC	CASSQQGGETQYF